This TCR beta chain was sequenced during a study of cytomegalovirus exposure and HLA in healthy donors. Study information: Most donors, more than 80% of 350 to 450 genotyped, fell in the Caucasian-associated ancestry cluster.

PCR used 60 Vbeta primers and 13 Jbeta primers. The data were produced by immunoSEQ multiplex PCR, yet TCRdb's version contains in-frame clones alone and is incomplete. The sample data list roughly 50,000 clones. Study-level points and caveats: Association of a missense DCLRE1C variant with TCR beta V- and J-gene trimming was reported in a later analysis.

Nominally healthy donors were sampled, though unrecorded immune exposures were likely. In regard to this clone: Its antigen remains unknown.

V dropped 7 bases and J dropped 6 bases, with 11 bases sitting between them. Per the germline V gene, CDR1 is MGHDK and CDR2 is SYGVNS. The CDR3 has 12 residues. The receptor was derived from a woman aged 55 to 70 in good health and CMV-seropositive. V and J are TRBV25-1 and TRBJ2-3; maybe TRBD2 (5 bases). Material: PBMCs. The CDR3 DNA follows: TGTGCCAGCACGAACCCGGGGGATACGCAGTATTTT. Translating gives CASTNPGDTQYF.